Below, 7 T cell receptor beta chains from the same sample are listed, as sequenced in a study of T cell responses to AZD1222 COVID-19 vaccine. The data were produced by immunoSEQ multiplex PCR, yet TCRdb's version contains in-frame clones alone and is incomplete. Of about 130,000 clones in the sample, about 90% were seen once. This material consisted of peripheral blood, taken on day 0 of AZD1222 vaccination. The receptors were gathered from an adult in good health.

This clone was picked up one time. This rearrangement joins TRBV28 to TRBJ1-5, with D unresolved. Trimming cost V 3 bases and J 0 bases, with 9 bases left between them. The CDR3 loop spans 15 amino acids. CDR1 and CDR2 from the germline V gene are MDHEN and SYDVKM. DNA of the CDR3: TGTGCCAGCAGTTTCCGAGAATATAGCAATCAGCCCCAGCATTTT. This codes for CASSFREYSNQPQHF.

V is TRBV5-4 and J is TRBJ1-4; D perhaps matches TRBD1 (6 bases). The CDR3 covers 15 residues. Per germline, CDR1 SGHNT and CDR2 YYREEE (reference sequence). Trimming took 1 base from V and 2 from J, leaving 9 bases between them. CDR3 amino acids: CASSLPGQTNEKLFF. CDR3 nucleotides: TGTGCCAGCAGCTTGCCCGGACAGACTAATGAAAAACTGTTTTTT.

This sequence joins TRBV27 and TRBJ1-1; no reliable D call. V was clipped by 1 base and J by 5 bases, with 8 bases between them. The CDR3 runs 13 residues. Germline V gives CDR1 MNHEY, CDR2 SMNVEV (reference sequence). The CDR3 region has the DNA TGTGCCAGCAGTTTATTCATTGCTACTGAAGCTTTCTTT. The encoded protein is CASSLFIATEAFF.

V is TRBV7-9 and J is TRBJ1-4; D gene unclear. Germline V gene lookup returns CDR1 SEHNR and CDR2 FQNEAQ (reference sequence). Between the trimmed V and J ends, which lost 0 bases and 0 bases, there was a span of 11 bases. The CDR3 contains 17 residues. The CDR3 sequence: CASSLAKGFTTNEKLFF. The CDR3 bases are TGTGCCAGCAGCTTAGCAAAGGGTTTTACAACTAATGAAAAACTGTTTTTT.

J is TRBJ1-2 and V is TRBV28, with TRBD1 matching 7 bases. Germline CDR1 reads MDHEN; CDR2 reads SYDVKM. The CDR3 is made up of 13 amino acids. Trimming took 10 bases from V and 2 from J; bases not matched to a gene: 7. As DNA, the CDR3 is TGTGCCAACCAACAGGGGCAGAACTATGGCTACACCTTC. It is translated as CANQQGQNYGYTF.

The chain combines TRBV11-2 with TRBJ2-3; D might be TRBD1 (5 bases). This CDR3 is built from 14 residues. Germline values: CDR1 SGHAT, CDR2 FQNNGV. V was pared by 0 bases and J by 5 bases, with 9 bases between. CDR3 protein: CASSLERQLDTQYF. The CDR3 nucleotides read TGTGCCAGCAGCTTAGAACGACAGTTAGATACGCAGTATTTT.

This chain links TRBV7-9 with TRBJ2-7; 10 bases are a match to TRBD2. Trimming removed 3 bases from V and 7 bases from J; junction bases left unmatched: 12. Germline CDR1 is SEHNR and CDR2 is FQNEAQ (reference sequence). The CDR3 loop spans 16 amino acids. Here the CDR3 DNA reads TGTGCCAGCAGCTTTTTTCATCTAGCGGGAGAGTGGGAGCAGTACTTC. This gives the protein CASSFFHLAGEWEQYF.